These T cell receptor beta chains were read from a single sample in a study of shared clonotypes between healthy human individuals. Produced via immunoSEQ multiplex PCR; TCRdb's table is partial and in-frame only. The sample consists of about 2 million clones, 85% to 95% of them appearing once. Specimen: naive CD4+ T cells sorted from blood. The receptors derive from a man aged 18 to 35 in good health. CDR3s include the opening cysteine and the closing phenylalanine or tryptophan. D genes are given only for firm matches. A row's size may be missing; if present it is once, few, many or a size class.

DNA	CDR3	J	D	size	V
TGTGCCAGCAGCGTAGTGGCTAGCGGGAGGACCGGGGAGCTGTTTTTT	CASSVVASGRTGELFF	TRBJ2-2	TRBD2	once	TRBV9
TGTGCCAGCAGCGGGACAGGGGCGTTAGGTACTAATGAAAAACTGTTTTTT	CASSGTGALGTNEKLFF	TRBJ1-4	TRBD1	-	TRBV7-9
TGTGCCAGCAGCTTAGGACTCAGAGTCGGAGAGACCCAGTACTTC	CASSLGLRVGETQYF	TRBJ2-5	-	-	TRBV7-2
TGTGCCTGGAGGCCTCAGGGGAAGTACGAGCAGTACTTC	CAWRPQGKYEQYF	TRBJ2-7	-	-	TRBV30
TGTGCCACCAGCAGCTTTGGCAGCCGCTCTGGGGCCAACGTCCTGACTTTC	CATSSFGSRSGANVLTF	TRBJ2-6	-	-	TRBV15
TGTGCCAGCAGTCCCCCCGACAGGGGCTATGGCTACACCTTC	CASSPPDRGYGYTF	TRBJ1-2	TRBD1	-	TRBV27
TGCGCCAGCAGCTTGGACAGGGGAGGTGACATTCAGTACTTC	CASSLDRGGDIQYF	TRBJ2-4	-	-	TRBV5-1
TGTGCCAGCAGCGTCGAGGGTCTGAACACTGAAGCTTTCTTT	CASSVEGLNTEAFF	TRBJ1-1	-	-	TRBV7-2
TGTGCCAGTAGGGGGACAGGCCGCGAGGCCTATGGCTACACCTTC	CASRGTGREAYGYTF	TRBJ1-2	TRBD1	once	TRBV19
TGCGCCAGCAGCTTAGGCAGGGAAGGCGGGGAGCTGTTTTTT	CASSLGREGGELFF	TRBJ2-2	-	once	TRBV5-1